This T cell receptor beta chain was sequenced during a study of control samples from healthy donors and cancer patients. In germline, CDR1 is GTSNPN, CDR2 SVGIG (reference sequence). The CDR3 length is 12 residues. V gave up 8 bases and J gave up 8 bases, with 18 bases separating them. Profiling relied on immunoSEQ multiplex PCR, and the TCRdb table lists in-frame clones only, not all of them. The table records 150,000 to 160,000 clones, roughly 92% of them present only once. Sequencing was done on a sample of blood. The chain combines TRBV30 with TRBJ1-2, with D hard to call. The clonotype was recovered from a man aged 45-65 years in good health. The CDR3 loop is CAGRRAGGGYTF. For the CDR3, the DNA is TGTGCCGGAAGGAGGGCCGGCGGCGGCTACACCTTC.